These 16 T cell receptor beta chains originate from one sample sequenced in a study of OX40 agonist ivuxolimab in advanced cancers. Clones were read by immunoSEQ multiplex PCR, and TCRdb kept only the in-frame ones, dropping some. The table includes some 54,000 clones, roughly 81% detected once. The source was CD4+ or CD8+ T cells sorted from blood, collected in a trial of the OX40 agonist ivuxolimab. The receptors were sampled from an adult with an advanced solid tumor such as melanoma, head and neck, liver or kidney cancer.

This sequence joins TRBV7-2 and TRBJ1-3; D perhaps matches TRBD1 (5 bases). Trimming stripped 5 bases from V and 4 bases from J, with 15 bases between. Germline assignment: CDR1 SGHTA and CDR2 FQGNSA. The CDR3 is 15 residues long. The CDR3 DNA reads as TGTGCCAGCAGCCGGGACTTAACTGGAGGAAACACCATATATTTT. Translating it yields CASSRDLTGGNTIYF.

This rearrangement joins TRBV4-1 to TRBJ1-4, with a possible D match to TRBD1 (5 bases). Germline V gene lookup returns CDR1 MGHRA and CDR2 YSYEKL. Trimming took off 3 bases at V and 3 bases at J, with 14 bases between the two ends. The CDR3 has 16 amino acids. CDR3 in amino acids: CASSQKRGTANEKLFF. As DNA, the CDR3 is TGCGCCAGCAGCCAGAAGCGCGGGACCGCTAATGAAAAACTGTTTTTT.

The V and J genes are TRBV7-2 and TRBJ2-5; D might be TRBD1 (5 bases). Trimming pared 0 bases from V and 3 bases from J, leaving 8 bases between. The CDR3 is 14 amino acids. CDR1 is SGHTA, CDR2 FQGNSA, per germline. The CDR3 DNA is TGTGCCAGCAGCTTAGCCCCGACAGAAGAGACCCAGTACTTC. This codes for CASSLAPTEETQYF.

The chain couples TRBV7-2 to TRBJ2-7, with TRBD2 identical over 8 bases. The CDR3 spans 17 residues. CDR1 is SGHTA, CDR2 FQGNSA, per germline. J gave up 0 bases and V 1 base, and 8 bases lay outside the gene matches. The CDR3 nucleotides read TGTGCCAGCAGCTTAGTTGTGCAAAGCGGGAGCTCCTACGAGCAGTACTTC. Translation: CASSLVVQSGSSYEQYF.

The CDR3 loop reads CASRSVLAVEGSSPLHF. CDR3 bases: TGCGCCAGCAGGTCCGTTTTGGCGGTTGAGGGAAGTTCACCCCTCCACTTT. The rearrangement joins TRBV5-1 to TRBJ1-6, with D uncertain. The CDR3 contains 17 residues. V was cut by 5 bases and J by 9 bases, with 24 bases left in between. Germline V gene data show CDR1 as SGHRS and CDR2 as YFSETQ.

The chain has TRBV7-2 and TRBJ2-7; the match to TRBD1 covers 9 bases. The length of the CDR3 is 14 residues. V shed 5 bases, J shed 4 bases, and the junction held 6 bases outside the gene matches. The germline V gene encodes CDR1 SGHTA and CDR2 FQGNSA. CDR3 region: CASSLGQGYYEQYF. The CDR3 nucleotides are TGTGCCAGCAGCCTCGGACAGGGGTATTACGAGCAGTACTTC.

This rearrangement joins TRBV5-4 to TRBJ2-1; unclear D gene. Germline-derived CDR1 and CDR2 are SGHNT and YYREEE (reference sequence). Trimming cost V 3 bases and J 3 bases, with 10 bases left between them. This CDR3 has 14 residues. CDR3 coding DNA: TGTGCCAGCAGCTCGTTGTCTTACTACAATGAGCAGTTCTTC. Translating gives CASSSLSYYNEQFF.

Only one count was recorded for this clone. CDR3 coding DNA: TGTGCCAGCAGTCGGACAGTTTCTAGCACAGATACGCAGTATTTT. It specifies CASSRTVSSTDTQYF. The J gene is TRBJ2-3, the V gene TRBV2; D might be TRBD1 (6 bases). Trimming shortened V by 5 bases and J by 0 bases, and 12 bases separated the two germline ends. The CDR3 extends over 15 amino acids. The V gene's germline CDR1 is SNHLY and CDR2 FYNNEI.

This clone appeared a single time. The chain carries TRBV4-3 and TRBJ2-3; D not certain. The germline gives CDR1 LGHNA, CDR2 YSLEER. This CDR3 region has 14 residues. Trimming took off 1 base at V and 0 bases at J, with 5 bases between the two ends. The CDR3 DNA is TGCGCCAGCAGCCAAGGTCTTAGCACAGATACGCAGTATTTT. This translates into CASSQGLSTDTQYF.

The CDR3 region has the DNA TGTGCCAGTAGTATTAATGGGCCTAGAGGAGACGAGCAGTACTTC. Translated, it gives CASSINGPRGDEQYF. The chain joins TRBV19 to TRBJ2-7, with D unresolved. CDR3 length: 15 residues. Trimming cost V 3 bases and J 5 bases, with 17 bases left between them. Germline V gene lookup returns CDR1 LNHDA and CDR2 SQIVND (reference sequence).

The chain has TRBV6-5 and TRBJ2-1; D perhaps matches TRBD1 (7 bases). Trimming took 6 bases from V and 8 from J, leaving 11 bases between them. The CDR3 contains 12 residues. Germline V gene lookup returns CDR1 MNHEY and CDR2 SVGAGI. The CDR3 is CASRTGEDEQFF. CDR3 coding DNA: TGTGCCAGCAGAACAGGGGAGGATGAGCAGTTCTTC.

The chain combines TRBV5-5 with TRBJ2-3; no reliable D call. V was shortened by 6 bases and J by 2 bases, with 13 bases between the two germline ends. Germline values: CDR1 SGHKS, CDR2 YYEKEE (reference sequence). The CDR3 runs to 14 residues. CDR3 sequence: CASTPGHATDTQYF. The CDR3 region has the DNA TGTGCCAGCACCCCAGGTCATGCCACAGATACGCAGTATTTT.

The genes are TRBV7-2 and TRBJ1-4; D is perhaps TRBD1 (5 bases). In germline, CDR1 is SGHTA, CDR2 FQGNSA. This CDR3 contains 11 residues. V lost 6 bases, J lost 7 bases, and 6 bases lay in between. The CDR3 sequence: CASSQGEKLFF. The CDR3 coding sequence is TGTGCCAGCAGTCAGGGTGAAAAACTGTTTTTT.

The chain uses TRBV28 and TRBJ1-5, with 9 bases matching TRBD1. The CDR3 consists of 14 residues. The trim removed 6 bases at V and 6 bases at J, leaving 6 bases unmatched. The germline V gene encodes CDR1 MDHEN and CDR2 SYDVKM. CDR3 loop: CASRNRQGGQPQHF. In nucleotides, the CDR3 is TGTGCCAGCAGGAATAGACAGGGGGGTCAGCCCCAGCATTTT.

The gene calls are TRBV2 and TRBJ2-4; no definite D call. The CDR3 runs to 12 residues. V was clipped by 5 bases and J by 4 bases, with 6 bases between them. Germline V gene data show CDR1 as SNHLY and CDR2 as FYNNEI. The CDR3 DNA reads TGTGCCAGCAGTCCGGCTAAAAACATTCAGTACTTC. As protein: CASSPAKNIQYF. Full variable domain (outside the CDR3, taken from reference TRBV2 and TRBJ2-4): EPEVTQTPSHQVTQMGQEVILRCVPISNHLYFYWYRQILGQKVEFLVSFYNNEISEKSEIFDDQFSVERPDGSNFTLKIRSTKLEDSAMYFCASSPAKNIQYFGAGTRLSVL.

The chain has TRBV30 and TRBJ1-5; D remains ambiguous. This CDR3 contains 13 residues. The germline V and J ends were trimmed by 1 base and 3 bases, with 7 bases remaining between them. Germline CDR1 and CDR2: GTSNPN and SVGIG (reference sequence). The CDR3 is CAWSDGSNQPQHF. The CDR3 DNA reads as TGTGCCTGGAGTGACGGGTCCAATCAGCCCCAGCATTTT.